This T cell receptor (beta chain) comes out of a study of blood T cell repertoires in COVID-19. About the research overall: Sources were T cells, B-cell-depleted T cells, or PBMCs; the material itself was cDNA or gDNA.

V lost 4 bases to trimming and J lost 3 bases, with 14 bases between them. Germline V gene lookup returns CDR1 SGHKS and CDR2 YYEKEE (reference sequence). This CDR3 is built from 15 residues. Participant-given clinical history determined each cohort assignment. Assay: immunoSEQ multiplex PCR; the TCRdb copy retains only in-frame clones and omits some. The sample carries 400,000 or so clones, 70% to 90% recorded once. This TCR came from a woman aged 35 to 49 with acute COVID-19. Sequenced: PBMCs or T cells enriched from blood (not recorded which). V gene TRBV5-5 combines with J gene TRBJ1-5; no firm D call. The CDR3, as DNA: TGTGCCAGCAGCCCTGGGCCCTATCTCAATCAGCCCCAGCATTTT. It specifies CASSPGPYLNQPQHF.